These T cell receptor beta chains were read from a single sample in a study of a mutant IDH1 vaccine in newly diagnosed glioma. Which antigens these TCRs recognize remains unknown. Only in-frame clones appear in the TCRdb table, and some are missing; sequencing was by immunoSEQ multiplex PCR. The profile shows about 54,000 clones, over 80% of them singletons. The material was PBMCs, obtained from a glioma patient whose treatment included an IDH1 peptide vaccine. The receptors shown here come from a man aged 35-49 years with glioma. CDR3s include the opening cysteine and the closing phenylalanine or tryptophan. A D gene is named only where the DNA matches it firmly. Rows may omit the clone size; those that give it use once, few, many or a size class.

TRBV7-7	TRBJ2-5	TRBD1	NA	TGTGCTAGCAGCTTCGACCGGACAGGGGGGGATCGGGAGACCCAGTACTTC	CASSFDRTGGDRETQYF
TRBV5-6	TRBJ2-1	TRBD1	NA	TGTGCCAGCAGCTTGGGACAGGGGCATGAGCAGTTCTTC	CASSLGQGHEQFF
TRBV27	TRBJ2-7	NA	NA	TGTGCCAGCAGGGATTACGCCGACAGCGAGCAGTACTTC	CASRDYADSEQYF
TRBV5-1	TRBJ1-4	NA	NA	TGCGCCAGCAGCTCCGAGCTAGGAAAACTGTTTTTT	CASSSELGKLFF
TRBV7-9	TRBJ2-1	NA	NA	TGTGCCAGCAGCTTAGCGTACGGCCATGAGCAGTTCTTC	CASSLAYGHEQFF
TRBV27	TRBJ1-2	TRBD1	NA	TGTGCCAGCAGTTTCCGCCGGACAGGCAAAAGCCATGGCTACACCTTC	CASSFRRTGKSHGYTF
TRBV2	TRBJ2-7	NA	once	TGTGCCAGCAGTCCCCTAACCTACGAGCAGTACTTC	CASSPLTYEQYF
TRBV5-4	TRBJ2-2	TRBD2	NA	TGTGCCAGCAGCTTAGCGGGAGGAGCCGGGGAGCTGTTTTTT	CASSLAGGAGELFF
TRBV6-6	TRBJ2-7	TRBD2	once	TGTGCCAGCAGCATACTAGCGGGATCGTACGAGCAGTACTTC	CASSILAGSYEQYF
TRBV5-1	TRBJ1-1	NA	NA	TGCGCCAGCAGCTTGGCGGATAGTGGCAGGGGAGACGAAGCTTTCTTT	CASSLADSGRGDEAFF
TRBV15	TRBJ1-4	NA	NA	TGTGCCACCAGCAGCCCATGGGGGGTGATCAATAATGAAAAACTGTTTTTT	CATSSPWGVINNEKLFF
TRBV6-1	TRBJ2-7	TRBD1	NA	TGTGCCAGCAAGACAGGGGTCAACGAGCAGTACTTC	CASKTGVNEQYF
TRBV5-1	TRBJ2-2	NA	NA	TGCGCCAGCAGCTTCAATTCATACACCGGGGAGCTGTTTTTT	CASSFNSYTGELFF
TRBV2	TRBJ2-2	NA	NA	TGTGCCAGCAGTGAAGAGACCGGGGAGCTGTTTTTT	CASSEETGELFF
TRBV7-9	TRBJ2-7	TRBD2	NA	TGTGCCAGCAGCCCCAGGGCTAGCGGGAGAGGGTACGAGCAGTACTTC	CASSPRASGRGYEQYF
TRBV10-2	TRBJ2-7	NA	NA	TGCGCCAGCAGTGACCGCAGGGGTGCCACCTACGAGCAGTACTTC	CASSDRRGATYEQYF
TRBV11-2	TRBJ1-1	NA	NA	TGTGCCAGCAGCTTAGCAGGGGTGAACACTGAAGCTTTCTTT	CASSLAGVNTEAFF
TRBV10-3	TRBJ2-7	NA	NA	TGTGCCATCAGTGAGGGGGGGCTATCAGCCGAGCAGTACTTC	CAISEGGLSAEQYF
TRBV4-3	TRBJ2-3	TRBD2	once	TGCGCCAGCAGCCAAGATTCTAGCGGGAGGGCAGATACGCAGTATTTT	CASSQDSSGRADTQYF
TRBV6-1	TRBJ2-2	TRBD2	once	TGTGCCAGGGGAGGGCCAGGGAACACCGGGGAGCTGTTTTTT	CARGGPGNTGELFF
TRBV6-5	TRBJ2-7	NA	NA	TGTGCCAGCAGTTATCGGCCAGGGGGGACCTACGAGCAGTACTTC	CASSYRPGGTYEQYF
TRBV10-3	TRBJ2-7	NA	NA	TGTGCCATCAGTGAGGGGAGCTCCTACGAGCAGTACTTC	CAISEGSSYEQYF
TRBV27	TRBJ2-5	NA	NA	TGTGCCAGCAGTGTCCTTAGCGGCCAAGAGACCCAGTACTTC	CASSVLSGQETQYF
TRBV7-9	TRBJ1-4	NA	once	TGTGCCAGCAGGGGGGGGAACGAAAAACTGTTTTTT	CASRGGNEKLFF
TRBV6-5	TRBJ1-2	NA	NA	TGTGCCAGCAGTTTATCAGAGAACTATGGCTACACCTTC	CASSLSENYGYTF
TRBV9	TRBJ1-4	NA	NA	TGTGCCAGCAGCGGGCAGACAGCCGGAGGGGAAAAACTGTTTTTT	CASSGQTAGGEKLFF
TRBV19	TRBJ2-3	TRBD2	NA	TGTGCCAGTAGTCTCCGGACTAGCGGGGTTAGCACAGATACGCAGTATTTT	CASSLRTSGVSTDTQYF
TRBV6-5	TRBJ2-2	NA	NA	TGTGCCAGCACCACAACCGGGGAGCTGTTTTTT	CASTTTGELFF
TRBV5-6	TRBJ1-2	TRBD1	NA	TGTGCCAGCAGCTCAATCACGACAGGGGGAAGCTACACCTTC	CASSSITTGGSYTF
TRBV7-9	TRBJ2-7	NA	NA	TGTGCCAGCAGCCTGGAATACGAGCAGTACTTC	CASSLEYEQYF
TRBV7-2	TRBJ2-7	TRBD2	NA	TGTGCCAGCAGCCTCGGGAGGGCCTACGAGCAGTACTTC	CASSLGRAYEQYF
TRBV5-1	TRBJ2-1	NA	NA	TGCGCCAGCAGCTTGGAAAAGGGACTCAGATACAATGAGCAGTTCTTC	CASSLEKGLRYNEQFF
TRBV4-2	TRBJ2-1	TRBD2	NA	TGTGCCAGCAGCCACGCCGGGACTAGCGAGATCGAGCAGTTCTTC	CASSHAGTSEIEQFF
TRBV6-6	TRBJ1-3	TRBD1	NA	TGTGCCAGCAGTTACTCCAGGACAGGGGTGGGAAACACCATATATTTT	CASSYSRTGVGNTIYF
TRBV9	TRBJ1-3	NA	NA	TGTGCCAGCAGCGTACCCGGGTCTGGAAACACCATATATTTT	CASSVPGSGNTIYF
TRBV6-6	TRBJ1-5	NA	NA	TGTGCCAGCAGTTATGGCGGACTAAATCAGCCCCAGCATTTT	CASSYGGLNQPQHF
TRBV7-9	TRBJ2-7	NA	NA	TGTGCCAGCAGCCTAGGAACTGAGCAGTACTTC	CASSLGTEQYF
TRBV6-5	TRBJ2-4	NA	NA	TGTGCCAGCAGTTACCCGTACACCCTAGCCAAAAACATTCAGTACTTC	CASSYPYTLAKNIQYF
TRBV19	TRBJ2-7	NA	NA	TGTGCCAGTAGTACGCGTGGCTCCGAGCAGTACTTC	CASSTRGSEQYF
TRBV19	TRBJ2-7	NA	NA	TGTGCCAGTAGTATAGGTGCAGTATCCTACGAGCAGTACTTC	CASSIGAVSYEQYF
TRBV28	TRBJ1-2	NA	NA	TGTGCCAGCAGTTTATTGACCGGGTATGGCTACACCTTC	CASSLLTGYGYTF
TRBV27	TRBJ2-5	NA	NA	TGTGCCAGCAGTGAGACTCGACAAGAGACCCAGTACTTC	CASSETRQETQYF
TRBV28	TRBJ1-2	TRBD1	NA	TGTGCCAGCAGTTTAGGTAGGGACAGGACATCCCCATTTTATGGCTACACCTTC	CASSLGRDRTSPFYGYTF
TRBV7-2	TRBJ1-1	NA	few	TGTGCCAGCAGCTTCCAGGGGAACACTGAAGCTTTCTTT	CASSFQGNTEAFF
TRBV6-6	TRBJ2-1	TRBD2	NA	TGTGCCAGCGGAGGGACTAGCGGATACAATGAGCAGTTCTTC	CASGGTSGYNEQFF
TRBV9	TRBJ1-2	NA	NA	TGTGCCAGCAGCCCAGGGAACTATGGCTACACCTTC	CASSPGNYGYTF
TRBV19	TRBJ2-7	TRBD1	NA	TGTGCCAGTAGCATCACAGGGGGCAATTACGAGCAGTACTTC	CASSITGGNYEQYF
TRBV19	TRBJ1-2	NA	NA	TGTGCCAGTAGTATAGATCTTGGTAAAGTGAACTATGGCTACACCTTC	CASSIDLGKVNYGYTF
TRBV29-1	TRBJ2-1	NA	medium-sized	TGCAGCGTTGAAACCCCCAAACAGCCTCCCCAGCAGTTCTTC	CSVETPKQPPQQFF
TRBV6-5	TRBJ2-3	NA	NA	TGTGCCAGCAGTACCCAGGGGGGACCCACAGATACGCAGTATTTT	CASSTQGGPTDTQYF
TRBV14	TRBJ1-1	NA	few	TGTGCCAGCAGCCAAGATGTATACACTGAAGCTTTCTTT	CASSQDVYTEAFF
TRBV5-5	TRBJ1-2	NA	NA	TGTGCCAGCAGTCTGGGGGTGGCAGGGCGAATTGGCTACACCTTC	CASSLGVAGRIGYTF